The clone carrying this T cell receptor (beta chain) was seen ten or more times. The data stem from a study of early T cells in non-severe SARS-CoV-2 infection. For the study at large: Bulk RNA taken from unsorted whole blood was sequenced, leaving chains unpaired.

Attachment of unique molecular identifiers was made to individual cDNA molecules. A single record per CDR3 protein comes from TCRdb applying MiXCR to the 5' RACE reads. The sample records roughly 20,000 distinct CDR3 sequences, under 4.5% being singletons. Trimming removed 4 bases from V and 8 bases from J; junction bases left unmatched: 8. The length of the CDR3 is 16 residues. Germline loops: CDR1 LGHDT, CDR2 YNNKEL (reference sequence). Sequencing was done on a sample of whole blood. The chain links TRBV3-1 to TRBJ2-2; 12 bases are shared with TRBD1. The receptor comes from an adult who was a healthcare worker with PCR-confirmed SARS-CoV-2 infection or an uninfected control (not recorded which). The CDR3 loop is CASSPPGQGASGELFF. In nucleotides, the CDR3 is TGTGCCAGCAGCCCACCGGGACAGGGGGCTTCGGGGGAGCTGTTTTTT. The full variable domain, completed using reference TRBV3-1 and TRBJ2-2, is DTAVSQTPKYLVTQMGNDKSIKCEQNLGHDTMYWYKQDSKKFLKIMFSYNNKELIINETVPNRFSPKSPDKAHLNLHINSLELGDSAVYFCASSPPGQGASGELFFGEGSRLTVL.